This passage covers 24 T cell receptor beta chains from one sample sequenced in a study of blood T cell repertoires in COVID-19. Sequencing used immunoSEQ multiplex PCR; TCRdb keeps in-frame clones, though not all of them. The sample has fewer than 700,000 clones, approximately 88% seen once; the top ten hold 7.8%. The source material was peripheral blood. The receptors were sampled from a woman between 50 and 59 years old with COVID-19, enrolled during active disease.

To note about this clone: This sample includes further DNA sequences coding for the same CDR3. The J gene is TRBJ1-1, the V gene TRBV3-1 (or the pseudogene TRBV3-2); no clear D. The germline CDR1 and CDR2 sequences are LGHDT and YNNKEL (reference sequence). The CDR3 runs to 12 residues. V dropped 3 bases and J dropped 4 bases, with 6 bases sitting between them. The CDR3 region has the DNA TGTGCCAGCAGCCAGGCAGGCACTGAAGCTTTCTTT. As protein: CASSQAGTEAFF.

The chain has TRBV7-9 and TRBJ2-3; D perhaps matches TRBD1 (6 bases). The CDR3 spans 15 residues. The germline V and J ends were trimmed by 5 bases and 3 bases, with 15 bases remaining between them. Germline lookup yields CDR1 SEHNR and CDR2 FQNEAQ (reference sequence). The CDR3 nucleotides are TGTGCCAGCAGCGATTATACAGGGAAGACAGATACGCAGTATTTT. This gives the protein CASSDYTGKTDTQYF.

The genes are TRBV29-1 and TRBJ1-2; perhaps TRBD1 as D (6 bases). The V end lost 3 bases, the J end lost 5 bases, and 10 bases lay between the germline ends. The CDR3 spans 12 residues. CDR1 SQVTM and CDR2 ANQGSEA come from the germline V gene. The CDR3 DNA reads as TGCAGCGTTGAGGACAGTCCATATGGCTACACCTTC. Translation: CSVEDSPYGYTF.

This chain uses TRBV9 with TRBJ2-3; D remains ambiguous. V was pared by 1 base and J by 0 bases, with 6 bases between. CDR1 is SGDLS, CDR2 YYNGEE, per germline. The CDR3 is 14 residues long. This chain's CDR3 is CASSVSPSTDTQYF. DNA of the CDR3: TGTGCCAGCAGCGTAAGCCCTAGCACAGATACGCAGTATTTT.

The chain links TRBV19 to TRBJ2-2; weak D call: TRBD1 (6 bases). Trimming shortened V by 7 bases and J by 1 base, and 10 bases separated the two germline ends. This CDR3 spans 14 amino acids. Germline V lookup: CDR1 LNHDA, CDR2 SQIVND (reference sequence). Written as DNA, the CDR3 is TGTGCCAGTAATTGGGGGCTGAACACCGGGGAGCTGTTTTTT. Its translation is CASNWGLNTGELFF.

The J gene is TRBJ1-2, the V gene TRBV11-2; D may be TRBD1 (6 bases). CDR3 length equals 17 residues. The V end lost 5 bases, the J end lost 0 bases, and 19 bases lay between the germline ends. Germline lookup yields CDR1 SGHAT and CDR2 FQNNGV. CDR3 amino acids: CASSLAGTRDSNYGYTF. CDR3 nucleotide sequence: TGTGCCAGCAGCCTCGCCGGGACAAGGGATTCTAACTATGGCTACACCTTC.

The CDR3 here is CASSLEGAVVGYGYTF. Written as DNA, the CDR3 is TGTGCCAGCAGTCTAGAGGGGGCCGTCGTCGGCTATGGCTACACCTTC. V gene TRBV28 combines with J gene TRBJ1-2; the match to TRBD1 covers 7 bases. J was trimmed by 4 bases and V by 5 bases; bases with no gene match: 13. Germline CDR1 MDHEN, CDR2 SYDVKM. CDR3 length: 16 amino acids.

This sequence joins TRBV30 and TRBJ1-6; 8 nucleotides match TRBD1. Per the germline V gene, CDR1 is GTSNPN and CDR2 is SVGIG (reference sequence). Losses at the gene ends were 2 bases for V and 7 bases for J; bases not matched to a gene: 4. This CDR3 region has 14 residues. The CDR3 is CAWSTGQGNSPLHF. Written as DNA, the CDR3 is TGTGCCTGGAGTACAGGACAGGGAAATTCACCCCTCCACTTT.

This clone has just a few counts. This chain links TRBV27 with TRBJ1-4; D is uncertain. Germline assignment: CDR1 MNHEY and CDR2 SMNVEV (reference sequence). The V gene lost 6 bases and the J gene lost 0 bases, with 8 bases spanning the gap. The CDR3 is 14 amino acids. CDR3 sequence: CASRRAATNEKLFF. CDR3 in DNA: TGTGCCAGCAGGCGAGCTGCAACTAATGAAAAACTGTTTTTT.

This chain links TRBV5-1 with TRBJ1-6, with D possibly TRBD1 on 6 matching bases. CDR3 length: 15 amino acids. The germline gives CDR1 SGHRS, CDR2 YFSETQ. Trimming removed 0 bases at V and 8 bases at J, with 12 bases between. The CDR3 reads CASSLAPTGYSPLHF. CDR3 DNA: TGCGCCAGCAGCTTGGCCCCGACAGGATATTCACCCCTCCACTTT. Full variable domain (rest looked up from reference TRBV5-1 and TRBJ1-6): KAGVTQTPRYLIKTRGQQVTLSCSPISGHRSVSWYQQTPGQGLQFLFEYFSETQRNKGNFPGRFSGRQFSNSRSEMNVSTLELGDSALYLCASSLAPTGYSPLHFGNGTRLTVT.

The J gene is TRBJ2-7, the V gene TRBV7-9, with 9 bases matching TRBD2. From germline, CDR1 is SEHNR and CDR2 FQNEAQ (reference sequence). V dropped 1 base and J dropped 4; count of bases not matched to a gene: 2. This CDR3 region has 14 residues. This chain's CDR3 is CASSLGLAVYEQYF. The CDR3 region has the DNA TGTGCCAGCAGCTTAGGACTAGCGGTATACGAGCAGTACTTC.

V gene TRBV27 combines with J gene TRBJ2-4; 7 bases map to TRBD1. The CDR3 runs 16 residues. Germline V gene sequence: CDR1 MNHEY, CDR2 SMNVEV (reference sequence). The V and J ends lost 5 bases and 0 bases, in that order; junction bases with no gene match: 7. CDR3 region: CASSTIQGEAKNIQYF. CDR3 nucleotide sequence: TGTGCCAGCAGTACAATTCAGGGGGAAGCCAAAAACATTCAGTACTTC.

The rearrangement uses TRBV6-5 and TRBJ2-3, with 7 bases aligning to TRBD1. J was trimmed by 6 bases and V by 0 bases; bases with no gene match: 9. Germline loops: CDR1 MNHEY, CDR2 SVGAGI. The CDR3 consists of 16 residues. CDR3 sequence: CASSYSEGARGDTQYF. CDR3 coding DNA: TGTGCCAGCAGTTACTCAGAGGGGGCCCGCGGGGATACGCAGTATTTT.

CDR3 residues: CASSQGAESNQPQHF. The DNA of the CDR3 is TGTGCCAGTAGTCAGGGGGCCGAGAGCAATCAGCCCCAGCATTTT. This chain joins TRBV19 and TRBJ1-5; 8 nucleotides agree with TRBD1. Germline V lookup: CDR1 LNHDA, CDR2 SQIVND (reference sequence). The CDR3 is 15 amino acids. V shed 5 bases and J 1 base; nucleotides not matched to a gene: 4.

The CDR3 DNA is TGTGCCAGCAGTTTCACCGGGACTAGCGCTTACGAGCAGTACTTC. Its translation: CASSFTGTSAYEQYF. The chain couples TRBV6-5 to TRBJ2-7; the match to TRBD2 covers 10 bases. V trimming: 4 bases; J trimming: 4 bases; junction bases outside the gene matches: 7. This CDR3 is 15 amino acids long. The V gene's germline CDR1 is MNHEY and CDR2 SVGAGI.

The chain is built from TRBV9 and TRBJ1-2, with 7 nucleotides matching TRBD1. The J segment lost 3 bases and the V segment lost 0 bases, leaving 14 bases of the junction unmatched. This CDR3 comprises 18 residues. Germline V lookup: CDR1 SGDLS, CDR2 YYNGEE. CDR3 sequence (DNA): TGTGCCAGCAGCGTAGGGGGCAAGACAGGGAAAGACGACTATGGCTACACCTTC. Protein product: CASSVGGKTGKDDYGYTF.

V and J are TRBV20-1 and TRBJ2-3; D remains unclear. The V and J ends lost 6 bases and 5 bases respectively, with 9 bases between them. This CDR3 contains 11 residues. The germline gives CDR1 DFQATT, CDR2 SNEGSKA (reference sequence). The CDR3 region is CSARLGDTQYF. The CDR3, as DNA: TGCAGTGCCAGGTTGGGAGATACGCAGTATTTT.

This chain joins TRBV24-1 and TRBJ2-1, with 8 bases matching TRBD1. CDR1 is KGHDR, CDR2 SFDVKD, per germline. J gave up 7 bases and V 4 bases, and 5 bases lay outside the gene matches. This CDR3 spans 14 amino acids. This CDR3 is CATSERRQGNEQFF. The CDR3 nucleotides are TGTGCCACCAGTGAGAGGAGACAGGGGAATGAGCAGTTCTTC.

The V and J genes are TRBV18 and TRBJ2-6, with D uncertain. This CDR3 spans 16 amino acids. The V gene lost 2 bases and the J gene lost 1 base, with 9 bases spanning the gap. Germline V gene data show CDR1 as KGHSH and CDR2 as LQKENI. For the CDR3, the DNA is TGTGCCAGCTCACCAACCTACGAATCTGGGGCCAACGTCCTGACTTTC. Translation: CASSPTYESGANVLTF. The full variable domain, completed using reference TRBV18 and TRBJ2-6, is NAGVMQNPRHLVRRRGQEARLRCSPMKGHSHVYWYRQLPEEGLKFMVYLQKENIIDESGMPKERFSAEFPKEGPSILRIQQVVRGDSAAYFCASSPTYESGANVLTFGAGSRLTVL.

This chain joins TRBV27 and TRBJ2-2; 7 bases are a match to TRBD1. The CDR3 is 14 residues long. Germline values: CDR1 MNHEY, CDR2 SMNVEV (reference sequence). The V segment lost 5 bases and the J segment 6 bases; nucleotides outside the gene matches: 6. The CDR3 coding sequence is TGTGCCAGCAGTCGGGACAGCCTCGCCGGGGAGCTGTTTTTT. Protein product: CASSRDSLAGELFF.

V is TRBV11-3 and J is TRBJ1-5; 7 bases fit TRBD1. CDR1 SGHNT and CDR2 YENEEA come from the germline V gene. The length of the CDR3 is 18 residues. After removal of 6 bases from V and 0 bases from J, the junction contained 14 bases not matched to a gene. The CDR3 DNA reads TGTGCCAGCAGAACATCCCGGGACAGCCTCCTTAGCAATCAGCCCCAGCATTTT. Its protein is CASRTSRDSLLSNQPQHF.

V is TRBV9 and J is TRBJ1-1; 8 positions agree with TRBD1. The germline gives CDR1 SGDLS, CDR2 YYNGEE. This CDR3 has 14 amino acids. J gave up 2 bases and V 9 bases, and 9 bases lay outside the gene matches. As DNA, the CDR3 is TGTGCCACCTCTCGGGGACAGGACAACACTGAAGCTTTCTTT. Amino acids: CATSRGQDNTEAFF.

This clone showed up just a few times. This rearrangement joins TRBV2 to TRBJ1-2, with D unclear. V gave up 3 bases and J gave up 8 bases, with 10 bases separating them. The germline V gene has CDR1 SNHLY and CDR2 FYNNEI. CDR3 length: 12 amino acids. The CDR3 DNA sequence: TGTGCCAGCAGTGAGAGTAGCCTGGGCTACACCTTC. Protein: CASSESSLGYTF.

V and J are TRBV5-4 and TRBJ2-3, with TRBD2 identical over 11 bases. The trim removed 3 bases at V and 5 bases at J, leaving 5 bases unmatched. This CDR3 is built from 15 residues. The germline CDR1 and CDR2 sequences are SGHNT and YYREEE (reference sequence). In DNA, the CDR3 is TGTGCCAGCAGCTCCGCTAGCGGGGGGAGAGATACGCAGTATTTT. This codes for CASSSASGGRDTQYF.